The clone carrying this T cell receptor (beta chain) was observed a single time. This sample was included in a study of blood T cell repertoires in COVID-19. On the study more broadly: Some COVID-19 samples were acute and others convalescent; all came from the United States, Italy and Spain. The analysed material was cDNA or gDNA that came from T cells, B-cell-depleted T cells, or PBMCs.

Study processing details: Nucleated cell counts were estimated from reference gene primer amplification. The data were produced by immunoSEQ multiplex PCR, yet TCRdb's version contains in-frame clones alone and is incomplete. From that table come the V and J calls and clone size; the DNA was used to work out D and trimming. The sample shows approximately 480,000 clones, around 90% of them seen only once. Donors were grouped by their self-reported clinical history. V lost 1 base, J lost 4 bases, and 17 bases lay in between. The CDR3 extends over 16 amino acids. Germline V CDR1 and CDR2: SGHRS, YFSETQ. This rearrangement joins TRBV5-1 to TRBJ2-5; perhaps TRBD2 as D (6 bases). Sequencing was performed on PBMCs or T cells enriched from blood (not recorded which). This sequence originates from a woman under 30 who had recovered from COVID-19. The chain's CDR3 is CASSLRVEGRAETQYF. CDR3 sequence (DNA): TGCGCCAGCAGCTTGAGGGTGGAGGGGCGGGCAGAGACCCAGTACTTC.